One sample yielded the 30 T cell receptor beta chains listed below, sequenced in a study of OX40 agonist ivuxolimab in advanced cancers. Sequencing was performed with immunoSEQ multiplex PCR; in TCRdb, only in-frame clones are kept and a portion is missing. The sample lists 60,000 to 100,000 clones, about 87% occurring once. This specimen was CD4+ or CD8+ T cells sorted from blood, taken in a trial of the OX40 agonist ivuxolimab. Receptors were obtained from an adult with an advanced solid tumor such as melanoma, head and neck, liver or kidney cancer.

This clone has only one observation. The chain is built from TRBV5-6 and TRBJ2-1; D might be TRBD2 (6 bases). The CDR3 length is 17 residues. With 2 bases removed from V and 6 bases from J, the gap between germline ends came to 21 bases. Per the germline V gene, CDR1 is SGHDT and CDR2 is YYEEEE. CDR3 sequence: CASSFIGDFQRGNEQFF. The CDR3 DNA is TGTGCCAGCAGCTTCATAGGGGACTTCCAAAGGGGCAATGAGCAGTTCTTC.

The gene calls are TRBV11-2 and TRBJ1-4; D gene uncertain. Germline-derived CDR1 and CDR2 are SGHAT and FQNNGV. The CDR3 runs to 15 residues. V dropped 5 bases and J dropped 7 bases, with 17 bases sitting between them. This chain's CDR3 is CASSLRRRTGEKLFF. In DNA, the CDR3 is TGTGCCAGCAGCCTCAGACGTAGGACGGGTGAAAAACTGTTTTTT.

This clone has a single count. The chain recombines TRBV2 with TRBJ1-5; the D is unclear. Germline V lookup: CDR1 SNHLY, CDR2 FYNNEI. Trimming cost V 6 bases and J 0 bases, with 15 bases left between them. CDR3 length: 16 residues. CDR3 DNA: TGTGCCAGCAGCTTTTCGGGTAGTTATAGCAATCAGCCCCAGCATTTT. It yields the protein CASSFSGSYSNQPQHF.

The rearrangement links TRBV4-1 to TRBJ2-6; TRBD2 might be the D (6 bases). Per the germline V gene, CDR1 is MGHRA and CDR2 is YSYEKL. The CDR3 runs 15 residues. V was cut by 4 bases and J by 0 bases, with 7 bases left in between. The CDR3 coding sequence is TGCGCCAGCAGCCGCGGGACCTCTGGGGCCAACGTCCTGACTTTC. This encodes CASSRGTSGANVLTF.

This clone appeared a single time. The CDR3 DNA is TGCGCCAGCAGCCACGGAGAGGGTAATGAAAAACTGTTTTTT. It translates to CASSHGEGNEKLFF. V usage is TRBV5-1 and J usage is TRBJ1-4; D is unclear. Looked up from germline, CDR1 is SGHRS and CDR2 is YFSETQ. This CDR3 has 14 residues. Between the trimmed V and J ends, which lost 4 bases and 4 bases, there was a span of 11 bases.

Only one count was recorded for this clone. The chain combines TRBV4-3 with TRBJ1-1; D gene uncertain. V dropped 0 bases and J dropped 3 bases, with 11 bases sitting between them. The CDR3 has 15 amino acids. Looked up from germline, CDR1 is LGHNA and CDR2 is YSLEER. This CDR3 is CASSQESSTDTEAFF. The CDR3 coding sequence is TGCGCCAGCAGCCAAGAGTCCTCGACTGACACTGAAGCTTTCTTT.

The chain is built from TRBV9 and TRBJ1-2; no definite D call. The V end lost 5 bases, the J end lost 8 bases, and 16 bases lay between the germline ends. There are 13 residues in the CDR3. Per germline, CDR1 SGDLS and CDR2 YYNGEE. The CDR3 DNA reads TGTGCCAGCAGAAAAGGGAGCTCGGGGGGCTACACCTTC. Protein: CASRKGSSGGYTF.

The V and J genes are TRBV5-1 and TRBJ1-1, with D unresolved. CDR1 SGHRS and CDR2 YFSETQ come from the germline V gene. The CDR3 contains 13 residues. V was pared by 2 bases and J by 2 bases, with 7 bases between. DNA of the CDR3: TGCGCCAGCAGCTTTCAAGGTAACACTGAAGCTTTCTTT. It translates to CASSFQGNTEAFF. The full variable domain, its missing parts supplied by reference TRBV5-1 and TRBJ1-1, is KAGVTQTPRYLIKTRGQQVTLSCSPISGHRSVSWYQQTPGQGLQFLFEYFSETQRNKGNFPGRFSGRQFSNSRSEMNVSTLELGDSALYLCASSFQGNTEAFFGQGTRLTVV.

CDR3 region: CAWSSGASGQPQHF. The CDR3 nucleotides read TGTGCCTGGAGTTCAGGGGCGAGTGGTCAGCCCCAGCATTTT. The gene calls are TRBV30 and TRBJ1-5; TRBD1 is a possible D gene (6 bases). V lost 2 bases and J 6 bases, leaving 14 bases between the germline ends. The germline V gene encodes CDR1 GTSNPN and CDR2 SVGIG (reference sequence). CDR3 length equals 14 residues.

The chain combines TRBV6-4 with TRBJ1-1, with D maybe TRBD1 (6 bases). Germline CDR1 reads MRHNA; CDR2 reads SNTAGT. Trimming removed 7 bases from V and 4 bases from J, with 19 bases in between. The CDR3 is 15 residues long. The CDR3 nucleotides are TGTGCCAGCAAAAGTGAAGGGGGTCAGGGCACTGAAGCTTTCTTT. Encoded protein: CASKSEGGQGTEAFF.

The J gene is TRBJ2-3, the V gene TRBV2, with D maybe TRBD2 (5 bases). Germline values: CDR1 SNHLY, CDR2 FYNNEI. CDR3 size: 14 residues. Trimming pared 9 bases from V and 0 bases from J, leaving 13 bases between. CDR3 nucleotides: TGTGCCAGTAAGGAGGCCCCTAGCACAGATACGCAGTATTTT. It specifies CASKEAPSTDTQYF.

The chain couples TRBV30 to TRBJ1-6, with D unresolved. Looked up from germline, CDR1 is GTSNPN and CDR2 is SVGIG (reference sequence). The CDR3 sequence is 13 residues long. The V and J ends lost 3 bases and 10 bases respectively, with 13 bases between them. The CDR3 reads CAWREPPASPLHF. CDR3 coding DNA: TGTGCCTGGAGAGAGCCCCCAGCCTCACCCCTCCACTTT.

CDR3 sequence reads: CSVQGGWRAFF. As DNA, the CDR3 is TGCAGCGTGCAGGGGGGCTGGAGAGCTTTCTTT. The rearrangement uses TRBV29-1 and TRBJ1-1, with 7 bases lining up with TRBD1. Germline-derived CDR1 and CDR2 are SQVTM and ANQGSEA. The CDR3 spans 11 residues. V lost 6 bases, J lost 10 bases, and 8 bases stayed unmatched.

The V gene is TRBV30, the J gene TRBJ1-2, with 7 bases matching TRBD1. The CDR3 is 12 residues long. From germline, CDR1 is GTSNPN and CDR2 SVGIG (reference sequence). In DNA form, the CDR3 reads TGTGTCCAGGGGGTCGGTAACTATGGCTACACCTTC. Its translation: CVQGVGNYGYTF.

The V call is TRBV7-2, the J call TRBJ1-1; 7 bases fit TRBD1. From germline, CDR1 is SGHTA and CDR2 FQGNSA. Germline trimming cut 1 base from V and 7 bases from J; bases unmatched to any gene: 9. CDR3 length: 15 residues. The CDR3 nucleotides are TGTGCCAGCAGCTTAGTAGGGGACAGTCAGATTGAAGCTTTCTTT. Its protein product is CASSLVGDSQIEAFF.

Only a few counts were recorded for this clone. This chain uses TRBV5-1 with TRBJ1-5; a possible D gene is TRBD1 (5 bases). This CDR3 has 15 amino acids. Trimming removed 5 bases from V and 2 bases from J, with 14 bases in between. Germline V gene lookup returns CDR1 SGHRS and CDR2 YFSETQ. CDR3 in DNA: TGCGCCAGCAGTATGACAGATTTCGGCAATCAGCCCCAGCATTTT. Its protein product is CASSMTDFGNQPQHF.

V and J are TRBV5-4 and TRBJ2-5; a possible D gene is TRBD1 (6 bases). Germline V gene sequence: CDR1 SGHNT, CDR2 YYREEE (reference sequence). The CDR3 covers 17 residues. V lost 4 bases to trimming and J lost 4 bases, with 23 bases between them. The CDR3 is CASSPPHSPGQIETQYF. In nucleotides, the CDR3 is TGTGCCAGCAGCCCTCCCCACTCGCCGGGACAAATAGAGACCCAGTACTTC.

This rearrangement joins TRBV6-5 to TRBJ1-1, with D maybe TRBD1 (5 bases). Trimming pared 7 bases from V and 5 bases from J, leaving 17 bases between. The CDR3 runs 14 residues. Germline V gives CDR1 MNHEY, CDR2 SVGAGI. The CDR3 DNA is TGTGCCAGCAAACTGGGGAGGGGTGGGACTGAAGCTTTCTTT. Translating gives CASKLGRGGTEAFF.

In DNA, the CDR3 is TGTGCCAGCAGCGCAGGCGTAACGGGGGGATTGGGGGAGACCCAGTACTTC. Encoded protein: CASSAGVTGGLGETQYF. The V gene is TRBV11-2, the J gene TRBJ2-5; 7 bases are a match to TRBD2. The germline V gene has CDR1 SGHAT and CDR2 FQNNGV. The CDR3 consists of 17 residues. V was clipped by 5 bases and J by 5 bases; unmatched bases: 17.

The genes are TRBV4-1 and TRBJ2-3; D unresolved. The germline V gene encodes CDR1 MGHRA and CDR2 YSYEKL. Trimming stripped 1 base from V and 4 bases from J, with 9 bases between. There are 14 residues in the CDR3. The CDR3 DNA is TGCGCCAGCAGCCAAGGCGAGGTCCCAGATACGCAGTATTTT. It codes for CASSQGEVPDTQYF.

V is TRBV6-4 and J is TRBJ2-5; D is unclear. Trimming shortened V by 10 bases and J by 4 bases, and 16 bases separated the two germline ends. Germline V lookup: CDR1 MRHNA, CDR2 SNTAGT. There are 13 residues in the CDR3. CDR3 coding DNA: TGTGCCACCACCGGCTTAATCGGAGAGACCCAGTACTTC. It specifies CATTGLIGETQYF.

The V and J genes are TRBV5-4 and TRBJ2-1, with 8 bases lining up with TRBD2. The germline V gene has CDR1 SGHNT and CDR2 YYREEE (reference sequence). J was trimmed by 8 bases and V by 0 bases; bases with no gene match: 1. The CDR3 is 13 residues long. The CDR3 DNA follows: TGTGCCAGCAGCTTGGAGCGGGGGTATGAGCAGTTCTTC. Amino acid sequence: CASSLERGYEQFF.

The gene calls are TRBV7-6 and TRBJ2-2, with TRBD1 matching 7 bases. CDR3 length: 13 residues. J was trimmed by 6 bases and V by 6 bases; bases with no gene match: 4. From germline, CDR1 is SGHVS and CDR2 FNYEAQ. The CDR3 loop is CASRLQGAGELFF. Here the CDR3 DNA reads TGTGCCAGCAGACTCCAGGGGGCCGGGGAGCTGTTTTTT.

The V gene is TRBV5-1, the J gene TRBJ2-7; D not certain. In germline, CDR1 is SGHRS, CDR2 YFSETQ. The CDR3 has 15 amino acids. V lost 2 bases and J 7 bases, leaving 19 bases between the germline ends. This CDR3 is CASSFLTTATLEQYF. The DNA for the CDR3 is TGCGCCAGCAGCTTTCTCACTACCGCGACACTAGAGCAGTACTTC.

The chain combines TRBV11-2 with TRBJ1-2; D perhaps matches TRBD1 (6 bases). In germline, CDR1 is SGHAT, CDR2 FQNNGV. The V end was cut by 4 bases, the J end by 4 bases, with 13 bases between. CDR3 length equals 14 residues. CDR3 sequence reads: CASSSEGGVYGYTF. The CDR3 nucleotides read TGTGCCAGCAGCTCAGAGGGGGGGGTCTATGGCTACACCTTC. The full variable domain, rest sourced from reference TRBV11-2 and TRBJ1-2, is EAGVAQSPRYKIIEKRQSVAFWCNPISGHATLYWYQQILGQGPKLLIQFQNNGVVDDSQLPKDRFSAERLKGVDSTLKIQPAKLEDSAVYLCASSSEGGVYGYTFGSGTRLTVV.

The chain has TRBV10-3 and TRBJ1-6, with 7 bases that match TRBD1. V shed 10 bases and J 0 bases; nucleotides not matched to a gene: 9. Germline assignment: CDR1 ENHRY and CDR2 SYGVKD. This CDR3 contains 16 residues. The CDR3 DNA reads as TGTGCCACCATGGGACAGACTAGCTCCTATAATTCACCCCTCCACTTT. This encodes CATMGQTSSYNSPLHF.

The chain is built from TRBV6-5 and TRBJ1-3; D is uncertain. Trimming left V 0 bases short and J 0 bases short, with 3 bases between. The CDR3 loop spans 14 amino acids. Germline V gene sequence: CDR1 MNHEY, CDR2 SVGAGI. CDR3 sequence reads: CASSYSVSGNTIYF. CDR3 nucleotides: TGTGCCAGCAGTTACTCGGTCTCTGGAAACACCATATATTTT.

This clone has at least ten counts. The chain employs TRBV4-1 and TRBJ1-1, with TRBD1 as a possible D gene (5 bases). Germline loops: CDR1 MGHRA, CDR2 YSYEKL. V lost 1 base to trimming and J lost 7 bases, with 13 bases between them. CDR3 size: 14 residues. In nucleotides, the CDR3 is TGCGCCAGCAGCCAAGGCCCCAGGGCGGGTGAAGCTTTCTTT. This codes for CASSQGPRAGEAFF.

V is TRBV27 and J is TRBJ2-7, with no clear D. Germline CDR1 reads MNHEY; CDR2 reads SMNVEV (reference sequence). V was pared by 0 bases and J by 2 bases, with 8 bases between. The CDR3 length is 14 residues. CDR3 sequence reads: CASSLSKDTYEQYF. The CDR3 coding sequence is TGTGCCAGCAGTTTATCGAAGGATACCTACGAGCAGTACTTC.

CDR3 sequence (DNA): TGTGCCACCTGGGGTAAGGAAGAAAAACTGTTTTTT. Its protein product is CATWGKEEKLFF. This chain joins TRBV2 and TRBJ1-4; D is undetermined. The germline CDR1 and CDR2 sequences are SNHLY and FYNNEI. CDR3 length equals 12 residues. V gave up 10 bases and J gave up 8 bases, with 14 bases separating them. Drawing the rest from reference TRBV2 and TRBJ1-4, the complete variable domain is EPEVTQTPSHQVTQMGQEVILRCVPISNHLYFYWYRQILGQKVEFLVSFYNNEISEKSEIFDDQFSVERPDGSNFTLKIRSTKLEDSAMYFCATWGKEEKLFFGSGTQLSVL.